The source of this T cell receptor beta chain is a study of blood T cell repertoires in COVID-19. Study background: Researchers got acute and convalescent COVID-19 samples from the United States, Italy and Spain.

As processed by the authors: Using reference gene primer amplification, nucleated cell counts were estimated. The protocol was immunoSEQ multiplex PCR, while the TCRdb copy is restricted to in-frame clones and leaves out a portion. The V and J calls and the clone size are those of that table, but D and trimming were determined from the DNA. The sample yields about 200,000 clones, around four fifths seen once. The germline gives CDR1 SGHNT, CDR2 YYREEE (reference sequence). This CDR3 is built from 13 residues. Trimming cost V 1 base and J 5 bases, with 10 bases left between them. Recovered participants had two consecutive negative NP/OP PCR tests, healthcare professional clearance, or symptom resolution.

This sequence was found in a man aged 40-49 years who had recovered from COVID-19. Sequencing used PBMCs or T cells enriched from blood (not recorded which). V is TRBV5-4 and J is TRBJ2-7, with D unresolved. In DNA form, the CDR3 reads TGTGCCAGCAGCTTGTCTTCGGTGGACGAGCAGTACTTC. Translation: CASSLSSVDEQYF.